This T cell receptor beta chain was sequenced for a study of blood T cell repertoires in COVID-19. About the research overall: The United States, Italy and Spain were the sources of the acute and convalescent COVID-19 samples. Sample material is recorded as cDNA or gDNA derived from T cells, B-cell-depleted T cells, or PBMCs.

Germline CDR1 and CDR2: MDHEN and SYDVKM. V lost 2 bases and J 4 bases, leaving 14 bases between the germline ends. CDR3 size: 15 residues. Using immunoSEQ multiplex PCR, the repertoire was profiled, and TCRdb retains in-frame clones only, with some absent. The data contain 200,000 to 300,000 clones, 88% of them singletons. The chain has TRBV28 and TRBJ1-2; D possibly corresponds to TRBD1 (5 bases). Sequencing used peripheral blood. The TCR was taken from an older man with acute or convalescent COVID-19. CDR3 residues: CASSLPRRGGYGYTF. The CDR3 DNA follows: TGTGCCAGCAGTTTACCTCGAAGGGGCGGCTATGGCTACACCTTC.